This TCR beta chain came from a study of PD-1 blockade in classical Hodgkin lymphoma. Study results and caveats: Excluded were patients who started nivolumab under 1 year after ASCT, a group that had lower diversity.

Relapse was seen in all patients after autologous stem cell transplantation, and brentuximab vedotin exposure was variable. V lost 6 bases to trimming and J lost 4 bases, with 12 bases between them. CDR3 length: 13 residues. Germline CDR1 and CDR2: MDHEN and SYDVKM. Note on this clone: The antigen remains undetermined.

The assay was immunoSEQ multiplex PCR, and TCRdb's table has in-frame clones only and misses some. The sample consists of 9,500 to 10,000 clones, about 90% of them appearing once. This receptor was obtained from a human donor with classical Hodgkin lymphoma. Sequenced here: peripheral blood mononuclear cells (PBMCs), sampled at baseline. The chain is built from TRBV28 and TRBJ1-2, with TRBD1 as a possible D gene (6 bases). CDR3 sequence reads: CASRTGGGYGYTF. The CDR3 region has the DNA TGTGCCAGCAGGACAGGCGGTGGCTATGGCTACACCTTC.